The next 11 T cell receptor beta chains were all read from a single sample in a study of T cells in Graves' hyperthyroidism and ophthalmopathy. Amplified regions were TCR beta CDR3 sequences from RNA transcripts. The TCR CDR3 was amplified in a first-round RT-PCR using the HTBI primer set. From the multiplex PCR reads, TCRdb called clonotypes with MiXCR, one entry per CDR3 protein. This sample has nearly 600,000 distinct CDR3 sequences, with around 14% found just once. The material sequenced was blood. Source of these receptors: a woman under 30 with Graves' ophthalmopathy.

V is TRBV9 and J is TRBJ1-3, with D hard to call. The CDR3 contains 17 residues. CDR1 and CDR2 (germline): SGDLS, YYNGEE. Trimming shortened V by 0 bases and J by 5 bases, and 18 bases separated the two germline ends. The DNA for the CDR3 is TGTGCCAGCAGCGTAGGTTGGGATGGCGCCCGTAGAAACACCATATATTTT. Translation: CASSVGWDGARRNTIYF. Complete variable domain (other parts from reference TRBV9 and TRBJ1-3): DSGVTQTPKHLITATGQRVTLRCSPRSGDLSVYWYQQSLDQGLQFLIQYYNGEERAKGNILERFSAQQFPDLHSELNLSSLELGDSALYFCASSVGWDGARRNTIYFGEGSWLTVV.

Regarding this clonotype: A single base separates this from a much larger clone, so it may be a read error. The genes are TRBV11-2 and TRBJ1-3; D is perhaps TRBD1 (6 bases). Per the germline V gene, CDR1 is SGHAT and CDR2 is FQNNGV. This CDR3 has 13 residues. With 8 bases removed from V and 3 bases from J, the gap between germline ends came to 11 bases. The CDR3: CASCQDSGNTIYF. Written as DNA, the CDR3 is TGTGCCAGCTGCCAGGACAGTGGAAACACCATATATTTT.

This clonotype was counted ten times or more. The chain employs TRBV6-1 and TRBJ2-1; 11 bases map to TRBD2. CDR1 is MNHNS, CDR2 SASEGT, per germline. CDR3 length equals 16 residues. The J segment lost 7 bases and the V segment lost 4 bases, leaving 9 bases of the junction unmatched. CDR3 residues: CASSVVAGGPGNEQFF. CDR3 bases: TGTGCCAGCAGTGTGGTAGCGGGAGGGCCAGGAAATGAGCAGTTCTTC.

In this sample, this clonotype turned up many times. This sequence joins TRBV19 and TRBJ2-7; 14 bases match TRBD2. Unmatched junction bases numbered 5, after V lost 4 bases and J lost 3 bases. Germline V CDR1 and CDR2: LNHDA, SQIVND (reference sequence). This CDR3 spans 16 amino acids. In DNA form, the CDR3 reads TGTGCCAGTAGTACCTGGACTAGCGGGAGGAACTACGAGCAGTACTTC. It encodes CASSTWTSGRNYEQYF.

This clonotype was seen repeatedly, ten times or more. This rearrangement joins TRBV12-3 or TRBV12-4 to TRBJ2-2; 8 bases align to TRBD2. V lost 11 bases and J lost 1; bases outside the gene matches: 6. The CDR3 sequence is 14 residues long. DNA for the CDR3: TGTGCCCTGGGGCTAGCGGGGAACACCGGGGAGCTGTTTTTT. This codes for CALGLAGNTGELFF.

This clonotype was seen at least ten times. The chain recombines TRBV6-2 or TRBV6-3 with TRBJ1-1, with 12 bases identical to TRBD1. Germline CDR1 reads MNHEY; CDR2 reads SVGEGT. V shed 0 bases and J 0 bases; nucleotides not matched to a gene: 8. This CDR3 contains 19 residues. CDR3 region: CASSYSTGQGANLNTEAFF. DNA for the CDR3: TGTGCCAGCAGTTACTCGACGGGACAGGGGGCCAATTTGAACACTGAAGCTTTCTTT.

This clonotype showed up just a few times. This chain connects TRBV15 to TRBJ1-2; 10 bases are a match to TRBD1. The V gene's germline CDR1 is LNHNV and CDR2 YYDKDF (reference sequence). The CDR3 loop spans 16 amino acids. V shed 4 bases, J shed 4 bases, and the junction held 9 bases outside the gene matches. The CDR3 reads CATSIGTGAASYGYTF. DNA of the CDR3: TGTGCCACCAGCATCGGGACAGGGGCCGCCTCCTATGGCTACACCTTC. Filled out from reference TRBV15 and TRBJ1-2, the complete variable domain reads DAMVIQNPRYQVTQFGKPVTLSCSQTLNHNVMYWYQQKSSQAPKLLFHYYDKDFNNEADTPDNFQSRRPNTSFCFLDIRSPGLGDTAMYLCATSIGTGAASYGYTFGSGTRLTVV.

At least ten counts were recorded for this clonotype. The DNA of the CDR3 is TGTGCCACCAGTCTTGGAGAGACCCAGTACTTC. It codes for CATSLGETQYF. This rearrangement joins TRBV24-1 to TRBJ2-5, with no clear D. CDR1 and CDR2 from the germline V gene are KGHDR and SFDVKD. This CDR3 comprises 11 residues. V was pared by 6 bases and J by 4 bases, with 5 bases between.

This clonotype was seen a handful of times. The V and J genes are TRBV6-1 and TRBJ1-5, with D possibly being TRBD1 (6 bases). Germline V gene data show CDR1 as MNHNS and CDR2 as SASEGT. The CDR3 length is 15 residues. Trimming took 5 bases from V and 11 from J, leaving 22 bases between them. CDR3 protein: CASSQGLGSERAQHF. The CDR3 coding sequence is TGTGCCAGCAGTCAGGGGCTCGGGTCCGAGAGAGCCCAGCATTTT.

Ten or more counts support this clonotype. V gene TRBV27 combines with J gene TRBJ2-1, with 12 positions matching TRBD2. There are 16 residues in the CDR3. Germline trimming cut 6 bases from V and 4 bases from J; bases unmatched to any gene: 7. Per the germline V gene, CDR1 is MNHEY and CDR2 is SMNVEV (reference sequence). CDR3 residues: CASRPTGLAGYNEQFF. The CDR3 nucleotides read TGTGCCAGCAGACCTACGGGACTAGCGGGTTACAATGAGCAGTTCTTC.

As for this clonotype: This could be a read error, since a much larger clone is one nucleotide away. This likely comes from a read error, as the CDR3 has no conserved phenylalanine or tryptophan at its end. The chain uses TRBV7-9 and TRBJ2-4, with 9 bases aligning to TRBD2. Trimming at V came to 5 bases and at J to 2 bases, leaving 10 bases not matched to a gene. This CDR3 is 17 amino acids long. Germline CDR1 and CDR2: SEHNR and FQNEAQ (reference sequence). DNA of the CDR3: TGTGCCAGCAGCCCTTTGGCGGGAGGGCTTTCCAAAAACATTCAGTACCTC. This encodes CASSPLAGGLSKNIQYL.